This T cell receptor beta chain was captured by sequencing in a study of blood T cell repertoires in COVID-19. The germline gives CDR1 LGHDT, CDR2 YNNKEL (reference sequence). The CDR3 extends over 15 amino acids. V lost 5 bases and J lost 7; bases outside the gene matches: 8. Here immunoSEQ multiplex PCR was the method, and the copy in TCRdb shows in-frame clones only, minus some. The top ten hold about 9.4% of the sample, which has about 300,000 clones, under 90% seen once. Assignment of participants to cohorts was predicated upon participant-reported clinical history. The sequencing input was PBMCs or T cells enriched from blood (not recorded which). This receptor was identified in a woman aged 18-29 years who had recovered from COVID-19. The rearrangement joins TRBV3-1 (or the pseudogene TRBV3-2) to TRBJ2-1, with 10 bases matching TRBD2. The CDR3 loop is CASSFGLADRNEQFF. CDR3 in DNA: TGTGCCAGCAGCTTTGGACTAGCGGATAGGAATGAGCAGTTCTTC.